The 4 T cell receptor beta chains presented below share a single source sample, sequenced in a study of blood T cell repertoires in COVID-19. TCRdb's table, derived via immunoSEQ multiplex PCR, lists solely in-frame clones and lacks some. The data hold over 150,000 clones, with approximately 85% observed a single time. The sequenced sample was PBMCs or T cells enriched from blood (not recorded which). These receptors were collected from a man in his forties who had recovered from COVID-19.

V gene TRBV15 combines with J gene TRBJ2-7; 9 nucleotides agree with TRBD1. Trimming removed 0 bases from V and 5 bases from J; junction bases left unmatched: 11. This CDR3 region has 17 residues. The germline gives CDR1 LNHNV, CDR2 YYDKDF (reference sequence). CDR3 in DNA: TGTGCCACCAGCAGAGATCGATTGGGACAGGGTATCCACGAGCAGTACTTC. It yields the protein CATSRDRLGQGIHEQYF.

The genes are TRBV7-9 and TRBJ1-5; possibly TRBD1 for D (5 bases). Trimming pared 3 bases from V and 6 bases from J, leaving 15 bases between. From germline, CDR1 is SEHNR and CDR2 FQNEAQ (reference sequence). There are 15 residues in the CDR3. DNA of the CDR3: TGTGCCAGCAGCTTGGGCAGGGATTATGGTCAGCCCCAGCATTTT. Translated: CASSLGRDYGQPQHF.

This sequence joins TRBV7-2 and TRBJ2-7; TRBD2 agrees at 12 bases. Looked up from germline, CDR1 is SGHTA and CDR2 is FQGNSA. V was pared by 5 bases and J by 7 bases, with 15 bases of the junction left unmatched. The CDR3 covers 17 residues. CDR3 DNA: TGTGCCAGCAGCCTAGTAGGCCTAGCGGGAGGGCCGCGGGAGCAGTACTTC. The encoded protein is CASSLVGLAGGPREQYF.

The rearrangement joins TRBV28 to TRBJ2-5, with D maybe TRBD2 (5 bases). Germline CDR1 reads MDHEN; CDR2 reads SYDVKM. The ends were cut back, 1 base at V and 2 bases at J, with 11 bases in the middle. The CDR3 totals 15 residues. The CDR3 nucleotides are TGTGCCAGCAGTTTATTGACTACAACACAAGAGACCCAGTACTTC. Protein: CASSLLTTTQETQYF.